This is a list of T cell receptor beta chains from one sample in a study of blood T cell repertoires in COVID-19. Method: immunoSEQ multiplex PCR; TCRdb's copy keeps in-frame clones and lacks some. The table has a few hundred thousand clones, 85% to 90% seen once. Input material: PBMCs or T cells enriched from blood (not recorded which). Receptor source: a woman in her fifties or sixties who had recovered from COVID-19. The CDR3 runs from the conserved cysteine through the conserved F or W. The D gene is left open where the match is weak. Some rows have no size entry. The others give once, few or many, or a class for an expanded clone.

TRBV18,few,TRBD1,TRBJ1-1,CASSPQGGDTEAFF,TGTGCCAGCTCACCCCAGGGGGGTGACACTGAAGCTTTCTTT
TRBV5-6,NA,NA,TRBJ1-2,CASSLHRYYGYTF,TGTGCCAGCAGCTTGCACAGGTACTATGGCTACACCTTC
TRBV29-1,NA,NA,TRBJ1-2,CSVVMGGGYGYTF,TGCAGCGTTGTTATGGGCGGAGGCTATGGCTACACCTTC
TRBV18,NA,NA,TRBJ2-7,CASSPRLGIHEQYF,TGTGCCAGCTCACCACGCCTAGGAATCCACGAGCAGTACTTC
TRBV27,NA,NA,TRBJ2-2,CASSLSPLETGELFF,TGTGCCAGCAGTTTATCCCCCTTGGAGACCGGGGAGCTGTTTTTT
TRBV28,NA,TRBD1,TRBJ2-5,CASSEYIVGQGLETQYF,TGTGCCAGCAGTGAATACATTGTGGGACAGGGGTTAGAGACCCAGTACTTC
TRBV4-1,NA,NA,TRBJ1-3,CASSQVIGSSGNTIYF,TGCGCCAGCAGCCAAGTAATAGGGAGCTCTGGAAACACCATATATTTT
TRBV2,NA,NA,TRBJ1-2,CASRQGSGYTF,TGTGCCAGCAGGCAGGGTAGCGGCTACACCTTC
TRBV18,NA,NA,TRBJ1-1,CASSRDKNTEAFF,TGTGCCAGCTCACGCGACAAGAACACTGAAGCTTTCTTT
TRBV4-2,NA,NA,TRBJ1-4,CASSQGQPGEKLFF,TGTGCCAGCAGTCAAGGACAGCCAGGTGAAAAACTGTTTTTT
TRBV7-9,NA,NA,TRBJ1-1,CASSPRQRVAEAFF,TGTGCCAGCAGCCCCCGACAAAGAGTGGCTGAAGCTTTCTTT
TRBV11-2,NA,TRBD1,TRBJ2-7,CASSFQTGGHREQYF,TGTGCCAGCAGCTTTCAGACAGGGGGTCATCGCGAGCAGTACTTC
TRBV5-4,NA,TRBD2,TRBJ2-5,CASSLDGGGGETQYF,TGTGCCAGCAGCTTGGACGGGGGGGGTGGTGAGACCCAGTACTTC
TRBV20-1,NA,NA,TRBJ1-2,CSASRSGVDGYTF,TGCAGTGCTAGTCGTTCCGGGGTGGATGGCTACACCTTC
TRBV4-1,NA,TRBD1,TRBJ1-5,CASSQGQGLRQPQHF,TGCGCCAGCAGCCAAGGACAGGGCCTTCGTCAGCCCCAGCATTTT
TRBV28,NA,NA,TRBJ1-6,CASSPGTYNSPLHF,TGTGCCAGCAGTCCAGGCACCTATAATTCACCCCTCCACTTT
TRBV2,NA,TRBD1,TRBJ1-6,CASSSDRDRLHF,TGTGCCAGCAGTAGTGATCGGGACAGGCTACACTTT
TRBV7-2,NA,NA,TRBJ1-4,CASSFVVRENEKLFF,TGTGCCAGCAGCTTTGTAGTGAGGGAGAATGAAAAACTGTTTTTT
TRBV5-5,NA,TRBD1,TRBJ1-2,CASSFGFPRTGTGGYTF,TGTGCCAGCAGCTTCGGATTCCCCAGGACAGGGACCGGTGGCTACACCTTC
TRBV6-2/TRBV6-3,NA,TRBD1,TRBJ1-5,CASSSDRNSNQPQHF,TGTGCCAGCAGTTCGGACAGGAATAGCAATCAGCCCCAGCATTTT
TRBV5-1,NA,NA,TRBJ2-5,CASSLENLVKETQYF,TGCGCCAGCAGCTTGGAGAATCTAGTGAAAGAGACCCAGTACTTC
TRBV5-5,NA,NA,TRBJ1-1,CASSLTLVRTEAFF,TGTGCCAGCAGCTTGACGCTCGTCCGGACTGAAGCTTTCTTT
TRBV7-2,few,NA,TRBJ1-1,CASSPNLGGEAFF,TGTGCCAGCAGCCCAAATTTAGGGGGTGAAGCTTTCTTT
TRBV27,NA,TRBD1,TRBJ1-6,CASSSDRGSSPLHF,TGTGCCAGCAGTTCCGACAGGGGAAGTTCACCCCTCCACTTT
TRBV27,NA,NA,TRBJ1-1,CATQRQRGTEAFF,TGTGCCACCCAACGACAACGGGGGACTGAAGCTTTCTTT
TRBV20-1,NA,TRBD2,TRBJ2-1,CSASAGLAGGPFDEQFF,TGCAGTGCTAGTGCGGGACTAGCGGGGGGGCCTTTCGATGAGCAGTTCTTC